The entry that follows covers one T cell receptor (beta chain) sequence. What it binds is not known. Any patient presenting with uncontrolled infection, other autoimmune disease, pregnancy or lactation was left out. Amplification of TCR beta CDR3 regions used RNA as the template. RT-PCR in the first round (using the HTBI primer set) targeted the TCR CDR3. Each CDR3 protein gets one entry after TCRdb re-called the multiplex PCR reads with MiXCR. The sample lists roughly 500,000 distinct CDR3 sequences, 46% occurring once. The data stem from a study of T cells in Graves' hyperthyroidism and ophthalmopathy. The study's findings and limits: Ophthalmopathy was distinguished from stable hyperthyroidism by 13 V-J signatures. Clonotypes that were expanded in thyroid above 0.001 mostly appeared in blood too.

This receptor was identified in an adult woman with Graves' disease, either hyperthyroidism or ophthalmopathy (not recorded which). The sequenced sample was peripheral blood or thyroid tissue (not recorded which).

CDR3 coding DNA: TGCAGCGTTGTAGGGGGGCTTGGTTCCTACGAGCAGTACTTC. Protein sequence: CSVVGGLGSYEQYF. The chain carries TRBV29-1 and TRBJ2-7; D tentatively reads TRBD1 or TRBD2 (6 bases each). This CDR3 comprises 14 residues. The V end lost 4 bases, the J end lost 1 base, and 14 bases lay between the germline ends. Looked up from germline, CDR1 is SQVTM and CDR2 is ANQGSEA.